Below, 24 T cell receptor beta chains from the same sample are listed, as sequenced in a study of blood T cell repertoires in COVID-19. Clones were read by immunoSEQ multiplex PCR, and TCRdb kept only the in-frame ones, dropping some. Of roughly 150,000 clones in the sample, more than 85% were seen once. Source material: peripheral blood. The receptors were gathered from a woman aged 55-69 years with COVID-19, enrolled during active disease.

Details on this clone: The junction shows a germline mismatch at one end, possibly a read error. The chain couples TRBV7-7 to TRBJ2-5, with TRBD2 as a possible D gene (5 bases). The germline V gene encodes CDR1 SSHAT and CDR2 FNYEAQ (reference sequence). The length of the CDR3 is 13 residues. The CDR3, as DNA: TGTGCTAGCAGCCGTGGAGGTCAAGAGACCCAGTACTTC. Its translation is CASSRGGQETQYF. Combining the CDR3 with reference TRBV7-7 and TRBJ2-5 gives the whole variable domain GAGVSQSPRYKVTKRGQDVTLRCDPISSHATLYWYQQALGQGPEFLTYFNYEAQPDKSGLPSDRFSAERPEGSISTLTIQRTEQRDSAMYRCASSRGGQETQYFGPGTRLLVL.

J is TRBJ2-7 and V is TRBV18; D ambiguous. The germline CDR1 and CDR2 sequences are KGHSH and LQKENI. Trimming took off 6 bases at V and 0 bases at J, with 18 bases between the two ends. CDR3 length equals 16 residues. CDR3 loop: CASSRLSPAASYEQYF. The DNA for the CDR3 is TGTGCCAGCTCCCGACTTAGTCCCGCCGCCTCCTACGAGCAGTACTTC.

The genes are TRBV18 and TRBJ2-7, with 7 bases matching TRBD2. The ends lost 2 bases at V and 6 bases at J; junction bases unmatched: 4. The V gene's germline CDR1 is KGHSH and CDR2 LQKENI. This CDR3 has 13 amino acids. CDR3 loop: CASSPAGEGEQYF. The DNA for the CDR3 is TGTGCCAGCTCACCAGCGGGGGAAGGCGAGCAGTACTTC.

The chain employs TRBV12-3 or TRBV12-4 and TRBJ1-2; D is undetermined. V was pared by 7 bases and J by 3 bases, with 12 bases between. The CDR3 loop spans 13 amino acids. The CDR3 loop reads CASTLGRDYGYTF. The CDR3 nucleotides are TGTGCCAGCACCCTCGGTCGGGACTATGGCTACACCTTC.

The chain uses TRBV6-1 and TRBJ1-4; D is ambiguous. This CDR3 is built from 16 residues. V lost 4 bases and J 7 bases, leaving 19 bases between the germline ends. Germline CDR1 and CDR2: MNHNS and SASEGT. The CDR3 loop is CASSGGILPSGEKLFF. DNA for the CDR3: TGTGCCAGCAGTGGAGGGATTTTGCCCTCGGGTGAAAAACTGTTTTTT.

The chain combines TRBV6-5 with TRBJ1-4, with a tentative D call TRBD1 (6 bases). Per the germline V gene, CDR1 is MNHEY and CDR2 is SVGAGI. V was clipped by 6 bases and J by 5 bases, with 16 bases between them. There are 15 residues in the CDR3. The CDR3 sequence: CASRISGATNEKLFF. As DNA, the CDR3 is TGTGCCAGCAGGATTTCAGGGGCCACAAATGAAAAACTGTTTTTT.

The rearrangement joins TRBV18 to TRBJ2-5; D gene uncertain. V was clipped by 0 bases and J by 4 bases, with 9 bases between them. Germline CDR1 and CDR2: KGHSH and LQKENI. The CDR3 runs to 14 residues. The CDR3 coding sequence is TGTGCCAGCTCACCACCGACAATAGGAGAGACCCAGTACTTC. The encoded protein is CASSPPTIGETQYF.

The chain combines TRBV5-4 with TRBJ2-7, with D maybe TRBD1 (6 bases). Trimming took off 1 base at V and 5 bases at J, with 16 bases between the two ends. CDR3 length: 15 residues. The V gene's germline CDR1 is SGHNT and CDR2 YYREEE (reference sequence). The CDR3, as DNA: TGTGCCAGCAGCTTGTGGAACGAACAGGGTCACGAGCAGTACTTC. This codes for CASSLWNEQGHEQYF.

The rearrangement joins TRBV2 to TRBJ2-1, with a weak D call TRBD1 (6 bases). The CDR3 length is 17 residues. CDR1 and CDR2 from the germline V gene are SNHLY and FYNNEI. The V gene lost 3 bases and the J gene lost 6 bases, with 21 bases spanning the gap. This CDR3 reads CASSDTTGIFAGNEQFF. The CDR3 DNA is TGTGCCAGCAGTGACACCACAGGGATCTTCGCAGGCAATGAGCAGTTCTTC.

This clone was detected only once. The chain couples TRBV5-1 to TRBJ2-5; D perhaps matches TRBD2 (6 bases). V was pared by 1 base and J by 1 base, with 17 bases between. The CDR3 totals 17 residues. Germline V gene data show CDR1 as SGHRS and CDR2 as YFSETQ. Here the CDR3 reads CASSLSPGLLPQETQYF. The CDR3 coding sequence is TGCGCCAGCAGCTTGTCGCCGGGACTGTTACCCCAAGAGACCCAGTACTTC.

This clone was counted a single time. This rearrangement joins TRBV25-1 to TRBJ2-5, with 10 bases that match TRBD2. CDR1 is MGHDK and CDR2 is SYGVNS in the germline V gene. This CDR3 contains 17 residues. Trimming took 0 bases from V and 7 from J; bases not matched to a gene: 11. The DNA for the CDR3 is TGTGCCAGCAGTGAATATGGTAGCGGGGGGATAAAAGGGACCCAGTACTTC. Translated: CASSEYGSGGIKGTQYF. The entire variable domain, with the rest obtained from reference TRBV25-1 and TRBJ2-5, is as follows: EADIYQTPRYLVIGTGKKITLECSQTMGHDKMYWYQQDPGMELHLIHYSYGVNSTEKGDLSSESTVSRIRTEHFPLTLESARPSHTSQYLCASSEYGSGGIKGTQYFGPGTRLLVL.

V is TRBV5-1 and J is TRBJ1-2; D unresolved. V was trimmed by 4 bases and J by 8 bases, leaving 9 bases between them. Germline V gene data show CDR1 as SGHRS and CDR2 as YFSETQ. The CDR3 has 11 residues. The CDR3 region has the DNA TGCGCCAGCAGCCCAGGCGAGGGCTACACCTTC. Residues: CASSPGEGYTF.

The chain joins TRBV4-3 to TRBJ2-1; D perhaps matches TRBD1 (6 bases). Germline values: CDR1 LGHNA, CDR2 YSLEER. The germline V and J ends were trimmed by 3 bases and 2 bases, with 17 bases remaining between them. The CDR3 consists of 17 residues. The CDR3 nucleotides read TGCGCCAGCAGCCAGGAATGGGGGACATATACCTACAATGAGCAGTTCTTC. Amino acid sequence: CASSQEWGTYTYNEQFF.

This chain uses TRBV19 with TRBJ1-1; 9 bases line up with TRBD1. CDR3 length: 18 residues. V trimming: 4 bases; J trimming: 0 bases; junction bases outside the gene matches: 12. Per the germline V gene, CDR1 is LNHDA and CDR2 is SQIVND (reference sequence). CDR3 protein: CASSTRGTGIGVNTEAFF. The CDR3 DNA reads TGTGCCAGTAGTACTCGAGGGACAGGGATCGGGGTGAACACTGAAGCTTTCTTT.

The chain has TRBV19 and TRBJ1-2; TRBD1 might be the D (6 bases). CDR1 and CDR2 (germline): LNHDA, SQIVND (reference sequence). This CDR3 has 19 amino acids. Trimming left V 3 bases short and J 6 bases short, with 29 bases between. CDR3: CASSIGGLSFAGIQDGYTF. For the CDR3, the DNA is TGTGCCAGTAGTATCGGGGGGCTGAGCTTCGCAGGGATCCAGGATGGCTACACCTTC.

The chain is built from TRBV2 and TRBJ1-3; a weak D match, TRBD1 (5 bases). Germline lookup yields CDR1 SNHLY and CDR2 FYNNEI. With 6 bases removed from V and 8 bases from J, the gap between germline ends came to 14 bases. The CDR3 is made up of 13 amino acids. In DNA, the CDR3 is TGTGCCAGCAGCGGGTGGGGCTGGGACACCATATATTTT. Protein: CASSGWGWDTIYF.

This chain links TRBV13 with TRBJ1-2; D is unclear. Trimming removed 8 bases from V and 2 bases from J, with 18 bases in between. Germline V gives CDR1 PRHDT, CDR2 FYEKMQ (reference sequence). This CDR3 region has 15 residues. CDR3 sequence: CASSRAAYPNYGYTF. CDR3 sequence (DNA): TGTGCCAGCTCGCGGGCCGCCTACCCCAACTATGGCTACACCTTC.

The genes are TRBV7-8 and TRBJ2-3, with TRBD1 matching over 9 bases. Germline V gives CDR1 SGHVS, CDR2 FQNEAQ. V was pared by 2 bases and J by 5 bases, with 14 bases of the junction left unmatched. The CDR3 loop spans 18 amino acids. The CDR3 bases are TGTGCCAGCAGCTTATTATGGGACAGGGTTTTCCGATTAGATACGCAGTATTTT. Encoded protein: CASSLLWDRVFRLDTQYF.

The CDR3 spells CASSPGSSGGFADTQYF. In DNA, the CDR3 is TGTGCCAGCAGCCCCGGGAGCTCGGGGGGGTTCGCAGATACGCAGTATTTT. This chain links TRBV9 with TRBJ2-3; 8 bases line up with TRBD2. CDR3 size: 17 residues. Germline V gives CDR1 SGDLS, CDR2 YYNGEE. With V trimmed by 4 bases and J by 4 bases, 14 bases remained unmatched.

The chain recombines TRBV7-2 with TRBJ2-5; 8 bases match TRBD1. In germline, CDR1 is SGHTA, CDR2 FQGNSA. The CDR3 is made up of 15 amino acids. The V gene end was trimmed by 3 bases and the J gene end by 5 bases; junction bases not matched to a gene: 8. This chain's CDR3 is CASSFDRGGVETQYF. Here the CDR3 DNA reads TGTGCCAGCAGCTTCGACAGGGGCGGTGTGGAGACCCAGTACTTC.

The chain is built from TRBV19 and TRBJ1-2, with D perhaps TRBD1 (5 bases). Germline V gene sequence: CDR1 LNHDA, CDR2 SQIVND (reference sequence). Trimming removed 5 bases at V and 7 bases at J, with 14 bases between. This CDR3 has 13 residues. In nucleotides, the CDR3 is TGTGCCAGTAGTCCGCGGGGGGACGCTGGCTACACCTTC. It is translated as CASSPRGDAGYTF.

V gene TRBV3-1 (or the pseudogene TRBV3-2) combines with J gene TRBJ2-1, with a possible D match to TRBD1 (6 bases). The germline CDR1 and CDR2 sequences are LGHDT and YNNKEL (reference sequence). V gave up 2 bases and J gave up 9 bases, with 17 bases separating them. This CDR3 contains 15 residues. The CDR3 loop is CASSQSNRAGIEQFF. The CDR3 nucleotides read TGTGCCAGCAGCCAAAGTAACAGGGCAGGGATTGAGCAGTTCTTC.

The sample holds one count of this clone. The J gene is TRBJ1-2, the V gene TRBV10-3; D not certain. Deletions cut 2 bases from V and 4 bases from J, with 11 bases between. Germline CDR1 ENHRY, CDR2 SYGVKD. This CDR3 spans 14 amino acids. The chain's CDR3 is CAISEQRLTYGYTF. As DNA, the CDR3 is TGTGCCATCAGTGAGCAAAGACTGACCTATGGCTACACCTTC.

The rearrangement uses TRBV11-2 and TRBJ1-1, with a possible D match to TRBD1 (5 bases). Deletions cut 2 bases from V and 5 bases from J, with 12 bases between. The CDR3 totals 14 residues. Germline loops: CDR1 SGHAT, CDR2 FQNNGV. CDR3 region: CASSLRGPRTEAFF. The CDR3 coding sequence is TGTGCCAGCAGCTTAAGGGGCCCAAGGACTGAAGCTTTCTTT.